The rows below give T cell receptor beta chains drawn from one sample of a study of cytomegalovirus exposure and HLA in healthy donors. Method: immunoSEQ multiplex PCR; TCRdb's copy keeps in-frame clones and lacks some. The sample yields some 170,000 clones, under 85% seen once. The material sequenced was PBMCs. These TCRs come from a male donor in good health and CMV-seronegative. Each CDR3 is given with its conserved first and last residue. A D gene is named only where the DNA matches it firmly. Not every row has a clone size; where given, it reads once, few, many or a size class.

V,size,J,D,CDR3,DNA
TRBV6-5,-,TRBJ1-1,-,CANSYKEGRVNTEAFF,TGTGCCAACAGTTATAAGGAGGGGCGGGTGAACACTGAAGCTTTCTTT
TRBV5-1,-,TRBJ1-4,-,CASSTSGVANEKLFF,TGCGCCAGCAGCACCTCAGGGGTGGCTAATGAAAAACTGTTTTTT
TRBV6-1,once,TRBJ1-1,-,CASSAPSGFPEAFF,TGTGCCAGCAGTGCTCCTTCAGGCTTTCCTGAAGCTTTCTTT
TRBV30,-,TRBJ2-3,TRBD1,CAYTLGQGVDTQYF,TGTGCCTATACATTGGGACAGGGGGTAGATACGCAGTATTTT
TRBV30,-,TRBJ2-4,-,CAWSREGTAKNIQYF,TGTGCCTGGAGTCGAGAGGGCACAGCCAAAAACATTCAGTACTTC
TRBV19,once,TRBJ2-7,TRBD1,CASTTRRGQGYEQYF,TGTGCCTCAACTACCAGACGGGGACAGGGGTACGAGCAGTACTTC
TRBV6-5,-,TRBJ2-5,-,CASSRDTHQETQYF,TGTGCCAGCAGTAGGGACACCCACCAAGAGACCCAGTACTTC
TRBV28,-,TRBJ1-5,-,CASRFGDTSWNQPQHF,TGTGCCAGCCGTTTTGGTGACACCAGTTGGAATCAGCCCCAGCATTTT
TRBV13,-,TRBJ2-3,TRBD2,CASSSRLAGLTDTQYF,TGTGCCAGCAGCTCAAGACTAGCGGGGCTCACAGATACGCAGTATTTT
TRBV25-1,few,TRBJ2-1,TRBD2,CASTSGPYNEQFF,TGTGCCAGTACTAGCGGCCCATACAATGAGCAGTTCTTC
TRBV30,-,TRBJ1-2,-,CAWSGAAVNYGYTF,TGTGCCTGGAGTGGGGCAGCCGTTAACTATGGCTACACCTTC
TRBV2,-,TRBJ2-1,-,CASKVGVYNEQFF,TGTGCCAGCAAGGTCGGGGTCTACAATGAGCAGTTCTTC
TRBV7-9,-,TRBJ1-5,TRBD1,CASSLGQGITDSNQPQHF,TGTGCCAGCAGCTTAGGACAGGGGATAACCGATAGCAATCAGCCCCAGCATTTT
TRBV10-3,once,TRBJ1-2,-,CAISEEVGGYGYTF,TGTGCCATCAGTGAGGAGGTCGGGGGATACGGCTACACCTTC
TRBV11-1,-,TRBJ2-7,TRBD1,CASSLVDRVDEQYF,TGTGCCAGCAGCTTGGTGGACAGGGTGGACGAGCAGTACTTC
TRBV7-9,-,TRBJ1-2,-,CASSLSGGGLEAGYTF,TGTGCCAGCAGCTTAAGTGGCGGGGGCTTAGAAGCTGGCTACACCTTC
TRBV30,-,TRBJ1-5,-,CAWSVQGEVQPQHF,TGTGCCTGGAGTGTACAAGGGGAAGTTCAGCCCCAGCATTTT
TRBV11-2,-,TRBJ1-5,TRBD1,CASSRRDRQDQPQHF,TGTGCCAGCAGCCGCCGGGACAGGCAAGATCAGCCCCAGCATTTT
TRBV7-2,-,TRBJ2-4,TRBD1,CASSTRTGGTAKNIQYF,TGTGCCAGCAGCACCCGGACAGGGGGCACGGCCAAAAACATTCAGTACTTC
TRBV7-9,once,TRBJ2-5,TRBD2,CSSSLKWSSGRASQETQYF,TGTTCCAGCAGCCTCAAGTGGTCTAGCGGGAGGGCCTCGCAAGAGACCCAGTACTTC
TRBV9,-,TRBJ2-6,-,CASASSGANVLTF,TGTGCCAGCGCCAGCTCTGGGGCCAACGTCCTGACTTTC
TRBV7-8,few,TRBJ2-6,-,CASSLSRDSGANVLTF,TGTGCCAGCAGCTTATCCAGGGACTCTGGGGCCAACGTCCTGACTTTC
TRBV7-9,-,TRBJ2-6,-,CASSFFLSGANVLTF,TGTGCCAGCAGCTTTTTCCTCTCTGGGGCCAACGTCCTGACTTTC
TRBV30,-,TRBJ1-4,-,CAWSVPRGSYEKLFF,TGTGCCTGGAGTGTACCCAGGGGATCTTATGAAAAACTGTTTTTT
TRBV4-1,-,TRBJ2-3,-,CASSPLLASGTQYF,TGCGCCAGCAGCCCCCTACTAGCCTCGGGTACGCAGTATTTT
TRBV6-1,-,TRBJ2-7,-,CASARLVVYHEQYF,TGTGCCAGTGCACGACTAGTCGTTTACCACGAGCAGTACTTC
TRBV29-1,-,TRBJ2-3,TRBD1,CSVKTGGSDTDTQYF,TGCAGCGTTAAGACAGGGGGCTCCGACACAGATACGCAGTATTTT
TRBV11-2,-,TRBJ2-3,-,CASSLVYSRRADTQYF,TGTGCCAGCAGCTTAGTTTATTCGCGGCGCGCAGATACGCAGTATTTT
TRBV28,-,TRBJ2-1,TRBD2,CASSSTTAGGVYNEQFF,TGTGCCAGCAGTTCCACAACAGCGGGAGGGGTCTACAATGAGCAGTTCTTC
TRBV15,-,TRBJ1-6,TRBD1,CATSAQGALNSPLHF,TGTGCCACCAGCGCCCAGGGGGCATTGAATTCACCCCTCCACTTT
TRBV11-3,-,TRBJ2-1,TRBD2,CASSHRTSGRGYNEQFF,TGTGCCAGCAGCCATAGGACTAGCGGGAGGGGTTACAATGAGCAGTTCTTC
TRBV7-9,-,TRBJ1-5,-,CASSLAQAGQINQPQHF,TGTGCCAGCAGCTTAGCGCAAGCGGGGCAGATTAATCAGCCCCAGCATTTT
TRBV5-1,-,TRBJ2-1,TRBD2,CASSLEGTSSNEQFF,TGCGCCAGCAGCTTGGAAGGGACTAGTAGCAATGAGCAGTTCTTC
TRBV4-1,-,TRBJ2-7,-,CASSQEEGILSYEQYF,TGCGCCAGCAGCCAAGAAGAGGGTATCCTCTCCTACGAGCAGTACTTC
TRBV6-6,-,TRBJ2-7,TRBD1,CASRVQGEGYEQYF,TGTGCCAGCAGGGTTCAGGGGGAAGGATACGAGCAGTACTTC
TRBV5-6,-,TRBJ2-7,-,CASSLGGLTYEQYF,TGTGCCAGCAGCTTGGGCGGTCTAACCTACGAGCAGTACTTC
TRBV6-5,-,TRBJ1-2,TRBD1,CASSTAGGVLYGYTF,TGTGCCAGCAGTACAGCAGGGGGCGTATTGTACGGCTACACCTTC
TRBV7-2,-,TRBJ1-6,-,CASSLDPVRRPPLHF,TGTGCCAGCAGCTTAGACCCCGTCAGGCGTCCACCCCTCCACTTT
TRBV18,few,TRBJ1-2,TRBD1,CASSPPGDRGGYTF,TGTGCCAGCTCACCACCGGGGGACAGGGGTGGCTACACCTTC
TRBV7-3,-,TRBJ2-7,-,CASSLSQASYEQYF,TGTGCCAGCAGCTTAAGCCAGGCATCCTACGAGCAGTACTTC
TRBV28,few,TRBJ1-2,-,CASKGTPWDYGYTF,TGTGCCAGCAAAGGGACACCCTGGGACTATGGCTACACCTTC
TRBV9,-,TRBJ2-1,-,CASSVARIYSYNEQFF,TGTGCCAGCAGCGTAGCGAGGATCTACTCCTACAATGAGCAGTTCTTC
TRBV7-8,-,TRBJ1-1,-,CASSLGINREAFF,TGTGCCAGCAGCTTGGGAATTAACAGGGAAGCTTTCTTT
TRBV6-5,-,TRBJ1-2,TRBD1,CASSSQGGHGYTF,TGTGCCAGCAGTTCCCAGGGGGGCCATGGCTACACCTTC